What follows are 9 T cell receptor beta chains derived from one specimen sequenced in a study of spatial heterogeneity in lung cancer. The time point: sample taken at primary tumor resection. Frozen PBMC, nontumor lung or tumor provided whole RNA, which was sequenced unsorted. TCRdb independently ran MiXCR on the 5' RACE reads; one entry per CDR3 protein. The sample has about 38,000 distinct CDR3 sequences, approximately 7.5% seen once; the top ten hold 28%. The sequenced sample was PBMCs, obtained at surgery. These receptors all stem from a male donor with early-stage non-small cell lung cancer.

Regarding this clonotype: It may be a read error: a sequence one base away is much more abundant. The J gene is TRBJ2-1, the V gene TRBV3-1; 8 bases map to TRBD1. Germline CDR1 and CDR2: LGHDT and YNNKEL (reference sequence). The CDR3 length is 13 residues. Unmatched junction bases numbered 6, after V lost 6 bases and J lost 8 bases. CDR3 in amino acids: CASRGQVPHEQFF. The CDR3 DNA reads TGTGCCAGCAGGGGACAGGTCCCCCATGAGCAGTTCTTC.

This clonotype has at least ten counts. J is TRBJ2-1 and V is TRBV6-2 or TRBV6-3; TRBD2 is a possible D gene (5 bases). V was pared by 6 bases and J by 0 bases, with 15 bases between. This CDR3 comprises 16 residues. Per the germline V gene, CDR1 is MNHEY and CDR2 is SVGEGT. The CDR3 region is CASSSVSGGSYNEQFF. CDR3 bases: TGTGCCAGCAGCTCCGTCAGCGGAGGCTCCTACAATGAGCAGTTCTTC.

At least ten counts were recorded for this clonotype. The chain links TRBV11-1 to TRBJ2-3; the D gene could be TRBD1 or TRBD2 (5 bases each). V lost 5 bases and J 6 bases, leaving 21 bases between the germline ends. Germline lookup yields CDR1 SGHAT and CDR2 FQDESV (reference sequence). There are 16 residues in the CDR3. The CDR3 loop reads CASSPRLGVVSDTQYF. DNA of the CDR3: TGTGCCAGCAGCCCCAGACTGGGGGTCGTCTCGGATACGCAGTATTTT.

This clonotype came up many times. The genes are TRBV12-3 or TRBV12-4 and TRBJ2-5; D unresolved. The V end was cut by 6 bases, the J end by 2 bases, with 10 bases between. The CDR3 has 13 residues. CDR3 loop: CASSQVLQETQYF. The CDR3 nucleotides read TGTGCCAGCAGCCAGGTCCTGCAAGAGACCCAGTACTTC.

This clonotype occurred many times. V is TRBV20-1 and J is TRBJ1-6, with D possibly TRBD1 on 5 matching bases. V was shortened by 3 bases and J by 5 bases, with 11 bases between the two germline ends. CDR1 and CDR2 (germline): DFQATT, SNEGSKA (reference sequence). The CDR3 totals 14 residues. CDR3 nucleotide sequence: TGCAGTGCTAGTCGGGGGGTCCATAATTCACCCCTCCACTTT. Translated: CSASRGVHNSPLHF.

This sequence joins TRBV2 and TRBJ2-1; D remains unclear. The germline CDR1 and CDR2 sequences are SNHLY and FYNNEI. The CDR3 is 12 amino acids. The V end lost 3 bases, the J end lost 8 bases, and 8 bases lay between the germline ends. The CDR3 loop reads CASSDPFYEQFF. The DNA for the CDR3 is TGTGCCAGCAGTGACCCCTTCTATGAGCAGTTCTTC.

This clonotype was seen ten or more times. This chain joins TRBV19 and TRBJ1-2, with a weak D call TRBD1 (6 bases). This CDR3 has 19 residues. The ends were cut back, 5 bases at V and 2 bases at J, with 27 bases in the middle. CDR1 and CDR2 from the germline V gene are LNHDA and SQIVND (reference sequence). The CDR3 loop reads CASSPLEMPGQSPNYGYTF. CDR3 coding DNA: TGTGCCAGTAGTCCCCTTGAAATGCCGGGACAATCCCCGAACTATGGCTACACCTTC.

This clonotype was picked up many times. The gene calls are TRBV6-4 and TRBJ1-2; the D gene is possibly TRBD1 (6 bases). V was clipped by 6 bases and J by 1 base, with 9 bases between them. The CDR3 extends over 13 amino acids. Germline V gene data show CDR1 as MRHNA and CDR2 as SNTAGT. As DNA, the CDR3 is TGTGCCAGCAGACAGGGTATTAACTATGGCTACACCTTC. Protein product: CASRQGINYGYTF.

This clonotype was detected only a few times. CDR3 coding DNA: TGCGCCAGCAGCTCCGAATGGGACCGTTATGGCTACACCTTC. Encoded protein: CASSSEWDRYGYTF. The chain carries TRBV5-1 and TRBJ1-2, with a possible D match to TRBD1 (5 bases). CDR1 is SGHRS and CDR2 is YFSETQ in the germline V gene. This CDR3 has 14 amino acids. V was pared by 3 bases and J by 5 bases, with 14 bases between.